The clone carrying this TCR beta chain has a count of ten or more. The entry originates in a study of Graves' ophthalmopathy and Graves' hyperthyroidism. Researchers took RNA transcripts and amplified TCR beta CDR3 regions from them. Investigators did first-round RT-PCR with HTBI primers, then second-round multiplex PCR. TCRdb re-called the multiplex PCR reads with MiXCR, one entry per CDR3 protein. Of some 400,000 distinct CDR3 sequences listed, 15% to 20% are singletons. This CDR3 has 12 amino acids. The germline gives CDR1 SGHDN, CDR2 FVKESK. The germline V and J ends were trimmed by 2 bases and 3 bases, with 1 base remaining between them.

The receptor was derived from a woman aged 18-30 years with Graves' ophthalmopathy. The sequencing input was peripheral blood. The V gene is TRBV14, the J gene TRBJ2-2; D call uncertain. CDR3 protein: CASSQHTGELFF. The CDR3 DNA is TGTGCCAGCAGCCAACACACCGGGGAGCTGTTTTTT.